These 17 T cell receptor beta chains were sequenced from one sample in a study of T cell clonotyping in hematopoietic cell transplantation. TCRdb's copy holds only in-frame clones and misses some; the assay was immunoSEQ multiplex PCR. The sample records over 9,000 clones, about 84% being singletons. The sequencing here drew on PBMCs, taken at the time of graft-versus-host disease after allogeneic stem cell transplant. The receptors derive from a male patient in his sixties who had an allogeneic stem cell transplant from an unrelated donor, so the T cells may come from the graft donor. Some clones in this sample may be carry-over from other donors' samples.

The chain recombines TRBV6-5 with TRBJ2-3; D gene ambiguous. This CDR3 spans 12 amino acids. CDR1 and CDR2 from the germline V gene are MNHEY and SVGAGI. Between the trimmed V and J ends, which lost 9 bases and 4 bases, there was a span of 11 bases. CDR3 loop: CASGNNADTQYF. Here the CDR3 DNA reads TGTGCCAGTGGAAATAACGCAGATACGCAGTATTTT.

The chain couples TRBV27 to TRBJ1-5; no reliable D call. Germline assignment: CDR1 MNHEY and CDR2 SMNVEV (reference sequence). V was trimmed by 3 bases and J by 1 base, leaving 4 bases between them. The CDR3 consists of 13 residues. The DNA for the CDR3 is TGTGCCAGCAGTTTTAAGAGCAATCAGCCCCAGCATTTT. Its protein is CASSFKSNQPQHF.

The chain combines TRBV2 with TRBJ1-6; D unresolved. Germline CDR1 SNHLY, CDR2 FYNNEI. The CDR3 is 15 amino acids. The germline V and J ends were trimmed by 6 bases and 9 bases, with 18 bases remaining between them. CDR3 in amino acids: CASRRWGPMGSPLHF. CDR3 sequence (DNA): TGTGCCAGCAGGCGATGGGGTCCTATGGGTTCACCCCTCCACTTT.

V gene TRBV29-1 combines with J gene TRBJ1-2, with 7 positions matching TRBD1. V lost 7 bases and J lost 4; bases outside the gene matches: 12. The CDR3 loop spans 14 amino acids. Germline CDR1 reads SQVTM; CDR2 reads ANQGSEA. The CDR3 region has the DNA TGCAGCGCGGAAGGCCCGGGACAGAGCTATGGCTACACCTTC. It yields the protein CSAEGPGQSYGYTF.

This chain joins TRBV27 and TRBJ1-1; 7 bases line up with TRBD1. This CDR3 is 15 amino acids long. Germline CDR1 MNHEY, CDR2 SMNVEV (reference sequence). Germline trimming cut 3 bases from V and 2 bases from J; bases unmatched to any gene: 6. As DNA, the CDR3 is TGTGCCAGCAGTTTGTCGACAGGGCCTAACACTGAAGCTTTCTTT. Translation gives CASSLSTGPNTEAFF.

The chain recombines TRBV6-1 with TRBJ1-6, with TRBD1 as a possible D gene (5 bases). Trimming removed 2 bases at V and 9 bases at J, with 11 bases between. CDR3 size: 14 residues. In germline, CDR1 is MNHNS, CDR2 SASEGT. The CDR3 spells CASSEYRSGSPLHF. The CDR3 DNA follows: TGTGCCAGCAGTGAATACAGGTCAGGTTCACCCCTCCACTTT.

The V call is TRBV6-5, the J call TRBJ2-7; 9 nucleotides align to TRBD1. After removal of 6 bases from V and 6 bases from J, the junction contained 12 bases not matched to a gene. This CDR3 region has 15 residues. From germline, CDR1 is MNHEY and CDR2 SVGAGI. In DNA, the CDR3 is TGTGCCAGCAGGCCGACAGGGGGGCTAAGGGGCGAGCAGTACTTC. Protein product: CASRPTGGLRGEQYF.

This sequence joins TRBV27 and TRBJ1-2, with 10 positions matching TRBD1. CDR1 and CDR2 from the germline V gene are MNHEY and SMNVEV (reference sequence). The CDR3 length is 14 residues. J gave up 8 bases and V 2 bases, and 5 bases lay outside the gene matches. The CDR3: CASSLRQGAGGYTF. In DNA form, the CDR3 reads TGTGCCAGCAGTTTAAGACAGGGGGCAGGAGGCTACACCTTC.

This chain joins TRBV25-1 and TRBJ1-4, with 8 bases that match TRBD1. Looked up from germline, CDR1 is MGHDK and CDR2 is SYGVNS. This CDR3 comprises 15 residues. J lost 8 bases, V lost 5 bases, and 10 bases had no gene match. The CDR3 region has the DNA TGTGCCAGCAGTCACGCGGGACAGGCGGTAGAAAAACTGTTTTTT. Residues: CASSHAGQAVEKLFF.

The chain is built from TRBV9 and TRBJ2-6; D call uncertain. Trimming pared 3 bases from V and 4 bases from J, leaving 11 bases between. CDR3 length: 15 residues. The germline CDR1 and CDR2 sequences are SGDLS and YYNGEE. CDR3 region: CASSDPVEGANVLTF. The CDR3 coding sequence is TGTGCCAGCAGCGATCCAGTGGAGGGGGCCAACGTCCTGACTTTC.

The J gene is TRBJ1-1, the V gene TRBV12-5, with D possibly being TRBD1 (6 bases). The CDR3 is made up of 13 amino acids. Germline V lookup: CDR1 LGHNT, CDR2 FRNRAP. Trimming pared 5 bases from V and 4 bases from J, leaving 11 bases between. The CDR3 region has the DNA TGTGCTAGTGGTCAGGGGAGCCCCACTGAAGCTTTCTTT. Protein sequence: CASGQGSPTEAFF.

The chain carries TRBV4-3 and TRBJ1-2; D may be TRBD1 (5 bases). Deletions cut 0 bases from V and 3 bases from J, with 26 bases between. Per germline, CDR1 LGHNA and CDR2 YSLEER. This CDR3 is 20 amino acids long. Written as DNA, the CDR3 is TGCGCCAGCAGCCAAGATAGCGAGTCCCTCCAGGGCCCCGGGGACTATGGCTACACCTTC. It is translated as CASSQDSESLQGPGDYGYTF.

This clone was observed a single time. CDR3 protein: CASSRQGANYGYTF. The CDR3 DNA reads TGTGCCAGCAGTCGACAGGGGGCTAACTATGGCTACACCTTC. J is TRBJ1-2 and V is TRBV9, with TRBD1 matching over 9 bases. Germline CDR1 is SGDLS and CDR2 is YYNGEE. The CDR3 is 14 amino acids. V dropped 5 bases and J dropped 0; count of bases not matched to a gene: 2.

This clone was observed once. CDR3 DNA sequence: TGTGCCAGCAGCTCCAGGGGGTGCGAGCAGTACTTC. This gives the protein CASSSRGCEQYF. This chain uses TRBV6-4 with TRBJ2-7; 7 nucleotides match TRBD1. This CDR3 region has 12 residues. The V segment lost 6 bases and the J segment 6 bases; nucleotides outside the gene matches: 5. Germline V CDR1 and CDR2: MRHNA, SNTAGT.

This clone has only a few counts. This sequence joins TRBV6-1 and TRBJ1-5; unclear D gene. V gave up 4 bases and J gave up 3 bases, with 13 bases separating them. The germline CDR1 and CDR2 sequences are MNHNS and SASEGT. The length of the CDR3 is 15 residues. The DNA for the CDR3 is TGTGCCAGCAGTGCCCTCGGGATGGACAATCAGCCCCAGCATTTT. This translates into CASSALGMDNQPQHF.

The chain employs TRBV29-1 and TRBJ1-1; tentative D call: TRBD1 (6 bases). Trimming pared 3 bases from V and 6 bases from J, leaving 17 bases between. The V gene's germline CDR1 is SQVTM and CDR2 ANQGSEA. CDR3 length equals 14 residues. The CDR3 bases are TGCAGCGTTGACCTTTCCAGGGGTAACGCTGAAGCTTTCTTT. Its protein product is CSVDLSRGNAEAFF. The complete variable domain, with remaining parts taken from reference TRBV29-1 and TRBJ1-1, reads SAVISQKPSRDICQRGTSLTIQCQVDSQVTMMFWYRQQPGQSLTLIATANQGSEATYESGFVIDKFPISRPNLTFSTLTVSNMSPEDSSIYLCSVDLSRGNAEAFFGQGTRLTVV.

The chain is built from TRBV19 and TRBJ1-2; no firm D call. V was shortened by 0 bases and J by 4 bases, with 12 bases between the two germline ends. Germline V gene data show CDR1 as LNHDA and CDR2 as SQIVND (reference sequence). This CDR3 contains 15 residues. The CDR3 coding sequence is TGTGCCAGTAGTATAGATCTTCGGCAGCTCTATGGCTACACCTTC. It specifies CASSIDLRQLYGYTF.